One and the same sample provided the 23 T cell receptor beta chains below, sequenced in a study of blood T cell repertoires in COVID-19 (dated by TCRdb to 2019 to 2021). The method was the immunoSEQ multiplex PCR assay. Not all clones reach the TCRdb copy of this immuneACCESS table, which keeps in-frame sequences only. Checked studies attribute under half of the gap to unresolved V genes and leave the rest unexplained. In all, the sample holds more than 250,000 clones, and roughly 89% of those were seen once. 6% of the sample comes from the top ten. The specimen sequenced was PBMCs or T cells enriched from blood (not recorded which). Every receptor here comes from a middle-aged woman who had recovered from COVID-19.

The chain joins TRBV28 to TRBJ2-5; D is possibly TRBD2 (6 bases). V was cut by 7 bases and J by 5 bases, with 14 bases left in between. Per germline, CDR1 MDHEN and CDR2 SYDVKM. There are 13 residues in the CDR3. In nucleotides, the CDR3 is TGTGCCAGCACCCCGGGGGATCATGAGACCCAGTACTTC. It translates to CASTPGDHETQYF.

The CDR3 protein is CASSERQGSNGYTF. The DNA of the CDR3 is TGTGCCAGCAGTGAGCGGCAGGGGAGCAATGGCTACACCTTC. The chain uses TRBV2 and TRBJ1-2; D is possibly TRBD1 (6 bases). Trimming took 3 bases from V and 6 from J, leaving 14 bases between them. Germline values: CDR1 SNHLY, CDR2 FYNNEI. The CDR3 is 14 residues long.

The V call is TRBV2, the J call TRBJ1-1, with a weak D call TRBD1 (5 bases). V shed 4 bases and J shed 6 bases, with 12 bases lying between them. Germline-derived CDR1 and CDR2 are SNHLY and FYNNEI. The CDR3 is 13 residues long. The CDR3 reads CASSGGGAAEAFF. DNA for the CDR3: TGTGCCAGCAGTGGGGGAGGGGCCGCTGAAGCTTTCTTT. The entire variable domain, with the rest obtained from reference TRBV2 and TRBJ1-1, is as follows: EPEVTQTPSHQVTQMGQEVILRCVPISNHLYFYWYRQILGQKVEFLVSFYNNEISEKSEIFDDQFSVERPDGSNFTLKIRSTKLEDSAMYFCASSGGGAAEAFFGQGTRLTVV.

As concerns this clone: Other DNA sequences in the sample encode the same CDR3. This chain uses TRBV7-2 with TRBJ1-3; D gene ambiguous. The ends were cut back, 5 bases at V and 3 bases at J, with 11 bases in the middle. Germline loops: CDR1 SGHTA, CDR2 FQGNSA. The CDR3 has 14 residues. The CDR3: CASSQGGVGNTIYF. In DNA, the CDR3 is TGTGCCAGCAGCCAAGGCGGGGTTGGAAACACCATATATTTT.

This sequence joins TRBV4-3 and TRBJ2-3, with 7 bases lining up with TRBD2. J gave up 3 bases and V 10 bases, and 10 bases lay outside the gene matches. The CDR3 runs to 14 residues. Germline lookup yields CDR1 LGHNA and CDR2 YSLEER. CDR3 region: CANGGGFDTDTQYF. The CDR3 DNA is TGCGCCAACGGGGGAGGGTTTGATACAGATACGCAGTATTTT.

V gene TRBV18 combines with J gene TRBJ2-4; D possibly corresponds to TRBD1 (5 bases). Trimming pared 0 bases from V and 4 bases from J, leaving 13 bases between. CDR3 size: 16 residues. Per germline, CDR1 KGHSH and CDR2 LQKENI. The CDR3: CASSPPQGLKKNIQYF. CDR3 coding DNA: TGTGCCAGCTCACCACCGCAGGGTCTAAAGAAAAACATTCAGTACTTC.

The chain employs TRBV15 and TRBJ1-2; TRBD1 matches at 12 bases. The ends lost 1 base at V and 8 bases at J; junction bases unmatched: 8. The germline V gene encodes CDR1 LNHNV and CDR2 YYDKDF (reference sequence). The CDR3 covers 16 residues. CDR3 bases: TGTGCCACCAGCAGAGTAGGGACAGGGGGCGCGGTCGGCTACACCTTC. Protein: CATSRVGTGGAVGYTF. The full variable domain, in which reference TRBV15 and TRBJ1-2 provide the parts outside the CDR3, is DAMVIQNPRYQVTQFGKPVTLSCSQTLNHNVMYWYQQKSSQAPKLLFHYYDKDFNNEADTPDNFQSRRPNTSFCFLDIRSPGLGDTAMYLCATSRVGTGGAVGYTFGSGTRLTVV.

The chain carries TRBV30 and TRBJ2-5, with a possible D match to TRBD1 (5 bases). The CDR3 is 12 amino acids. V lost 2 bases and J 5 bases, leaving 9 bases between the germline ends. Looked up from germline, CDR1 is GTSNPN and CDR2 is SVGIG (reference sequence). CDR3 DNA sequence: TGTGCCTGGAGTAAGGGGTGGGAGACCCAGTACTTC. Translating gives CAWSKGWETQYF.

This chain's CDR3 is CASSQQGENTEAFF. The CDR3 region has the DNA TGTGCCAGCTCTCAACAGGGGGAGAACACTGAAGCTTTCTTT. V is TRBV18 and J is TRBJ1-1, with TRBD1 matching 8 bases. CDR3 size: 14 residues. Trimming at V came to 6 bases and at J to 1 base, leaving 4 bases not matched to a gene. CDR1 is KGHSH and CDR2 is LQKENI in the germline V gene.

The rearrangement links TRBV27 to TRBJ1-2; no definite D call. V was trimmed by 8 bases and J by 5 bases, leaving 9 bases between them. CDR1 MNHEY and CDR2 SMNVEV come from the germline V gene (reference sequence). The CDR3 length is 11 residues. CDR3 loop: CASSAGYGYTF. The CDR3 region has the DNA TGTGCCAGCTCTGCGGGTTATGGCTACACCTTC.

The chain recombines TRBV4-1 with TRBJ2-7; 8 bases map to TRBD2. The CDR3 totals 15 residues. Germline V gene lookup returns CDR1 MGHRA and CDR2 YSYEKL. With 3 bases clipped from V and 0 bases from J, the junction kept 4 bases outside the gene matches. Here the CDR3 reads CASSHLSGSSYEQYF. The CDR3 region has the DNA TGCGCCAGCAGCCACTTGAGCGGGAGCTCCTACGAGCAGTACTTC.

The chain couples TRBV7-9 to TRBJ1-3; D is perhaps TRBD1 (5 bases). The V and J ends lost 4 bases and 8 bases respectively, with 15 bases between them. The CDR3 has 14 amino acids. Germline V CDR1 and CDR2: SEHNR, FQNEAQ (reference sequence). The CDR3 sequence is CASSSLGGRHTIYF. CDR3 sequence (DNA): TGTGCCAGCAGCTCTCTCGGGGGTCGGCACACCATATATTTT. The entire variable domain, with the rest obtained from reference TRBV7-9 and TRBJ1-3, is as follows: DTGVSQNPRHKITKRGQNVTFRCDPISEHNRLYWYRQTLGQGPEFLTYFQNEAQLEKSRLLSDRFSAERPKGSFSTLEIQRTEQGDSAMYLCASSSLGGRHTIYFGEGSWLTVV.

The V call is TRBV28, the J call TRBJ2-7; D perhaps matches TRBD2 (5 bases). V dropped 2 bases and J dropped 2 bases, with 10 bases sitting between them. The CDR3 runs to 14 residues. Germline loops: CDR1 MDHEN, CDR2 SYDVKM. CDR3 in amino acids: CASSLGGLAYEQYF. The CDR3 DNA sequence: TGTGCCAGCAGTTTAGGAGGATTGGCCTACGAGCAGTACTTC.

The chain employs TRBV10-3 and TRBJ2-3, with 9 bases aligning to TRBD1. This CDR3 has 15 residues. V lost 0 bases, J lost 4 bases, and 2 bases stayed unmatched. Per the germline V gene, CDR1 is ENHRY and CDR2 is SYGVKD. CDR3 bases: TGTGCCATCAGTGAGTCGCGACAGGGGGCAGATACGCAGTATTTT. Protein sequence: CAISESRQGADTQYF.

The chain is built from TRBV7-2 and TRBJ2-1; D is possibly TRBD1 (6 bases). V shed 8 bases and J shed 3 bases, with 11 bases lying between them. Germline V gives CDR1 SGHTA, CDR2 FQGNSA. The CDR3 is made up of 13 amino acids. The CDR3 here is CASSQGSYNEQFF. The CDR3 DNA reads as TGTGCCAGCTCTCAGGGGAGCTACAATGAGCAGTTCTTC.

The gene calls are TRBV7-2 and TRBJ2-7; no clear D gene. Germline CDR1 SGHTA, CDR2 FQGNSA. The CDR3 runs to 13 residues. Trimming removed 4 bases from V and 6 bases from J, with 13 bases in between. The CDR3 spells CASSSPLSAEQYF. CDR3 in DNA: TGTGCCAGCAGCTCACCCCTATCCGCCGAGCAGTACTTC.

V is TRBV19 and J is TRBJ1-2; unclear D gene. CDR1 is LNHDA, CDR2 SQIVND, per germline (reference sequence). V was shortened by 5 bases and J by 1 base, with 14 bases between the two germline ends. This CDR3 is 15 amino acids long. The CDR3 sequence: CASSPRADINYGYTF. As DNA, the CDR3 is TGTGCCAGTAGTCCTCGCGCCGACATTAACTATGGCTACACCTTC.

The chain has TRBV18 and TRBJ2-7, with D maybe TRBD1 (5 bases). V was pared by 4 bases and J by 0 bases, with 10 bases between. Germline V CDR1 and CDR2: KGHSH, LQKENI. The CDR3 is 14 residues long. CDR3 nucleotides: TGTGCCAGCTCACGGACATACACCTCCTACGAGCAGTACTTC. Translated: CASSRTYTSYEQYF. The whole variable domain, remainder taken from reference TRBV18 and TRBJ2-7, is NAGVMQNPRHLVRRRGQEARLRCSPMKGHSHVYWYRQLPEEGLKFMVYLQKENIIDESGMPKERFSAEFPKEGPSILRIQQVVRGDSAAYFCASSRTYTSYEQYFGPGTRLTVT.

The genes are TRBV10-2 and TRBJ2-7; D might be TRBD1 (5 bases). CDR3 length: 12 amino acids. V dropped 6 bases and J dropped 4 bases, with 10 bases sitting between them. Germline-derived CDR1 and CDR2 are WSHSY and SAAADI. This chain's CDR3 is CASRQGIYEQYF. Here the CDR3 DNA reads TGCGCCAGCAGGCAGGGAATTTACGAGCAGTACTTC.

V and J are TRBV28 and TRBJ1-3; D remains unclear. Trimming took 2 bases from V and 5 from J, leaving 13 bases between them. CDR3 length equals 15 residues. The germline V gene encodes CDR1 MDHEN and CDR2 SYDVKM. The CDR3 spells CASSLGGSGRNTIYF. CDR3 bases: TGTGCCAGCAGTTTAGGAGGGTCCGGTAGAAACACCATATATTTT.

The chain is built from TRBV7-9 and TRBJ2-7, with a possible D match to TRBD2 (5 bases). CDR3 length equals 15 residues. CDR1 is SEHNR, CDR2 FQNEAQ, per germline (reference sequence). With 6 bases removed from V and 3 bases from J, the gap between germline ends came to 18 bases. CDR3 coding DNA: TGTGCCAGCAGACGTGAGGGAGATCGGAGCTACGAGCAGTACTTC. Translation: CASRREGDRSYEQYF.

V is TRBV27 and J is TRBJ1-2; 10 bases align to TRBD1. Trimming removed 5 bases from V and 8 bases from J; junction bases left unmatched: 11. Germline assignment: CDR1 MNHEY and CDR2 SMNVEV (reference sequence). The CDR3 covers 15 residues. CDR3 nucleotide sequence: TGTGCCAGCAGTCCACCCGGGACAGGGGCCATCGGCTACACCTTC. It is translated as CASSPPGTGAIGYTF.

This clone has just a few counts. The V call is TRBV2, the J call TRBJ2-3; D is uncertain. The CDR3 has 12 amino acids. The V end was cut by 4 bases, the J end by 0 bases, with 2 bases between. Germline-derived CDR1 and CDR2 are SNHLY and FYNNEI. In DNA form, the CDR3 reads TGTGCCAGCAGTGTAAGCACAGATACGCAGTATTTT. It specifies CASSVSTDTQYF.